This T cell receptor beta chain was profiled in a study of CD8 T cells in Susac syndrome. An input of about 0.5 to 1 ug of RNA was subjected to reverse transcription using random hexamers. TCRdb reprocessed the immunoSEQ multiplex PCR reads with MiXCR, giving one entry per CDR3 protein. Among about 300,000 distinct CDR3 sequences, 70% to 90% were seen once, and the ten largest hold less than 0.2%. This CDR3 spans 11 amino acids. The germline gives CDR1 SNHLY, CDR2 FYNNEI. Trimming left V 6 bases short and J 6 bases short, with 8 bases between. The chain uses TRBV2 and TRBJ1-2; possible D gene TRBD1, 5 bases. The TCR was taken from a human donor with multiple sclerosis. Sequences were obtained from CD8+ T cells from PBMCs. The CDR3 DNA reads TGTGCCAGCAGGGGGGATCATGGCTACACCTTC. It specifies CASRGDHGYTF.